This T cell receptor beta chain was obtained from a study of blood T cell repertoires in COVID-19. Profiled with immunoSEQ multiplex PCR; TCRdb holds only in-frame clones, not every one. The repertoire includes about 170,000 clones, more than 75% of them detected once, and around 1.9% sits in the top ten. Trimming shortened V by 5 bases and J by 6 bases, and 15 bases separated the two germline ends. Germline CDR1 is SGHRS and CDR2 is YFSETQ. The CDR3 covers 15 residues. The source of this sequence is a man between 50 and 59 years old who had recovered from COVID-19. The specimen sequenced was peripheral blood. The genes are TRBV5-1 and TRBJ1-6; no firm D call. The CDR3 here is CASRPGLTANSPLHF. The CDR3 region has the DNA TGCGCCAGCAGACCCGGTCTAACAGCTAATTCACCCCTCCACTTT. Combining the CDR3 with reference TRBV5-1 and TRBJ1-6 gives the whole variable domain KAGVTQTPRYLIKTRGQQVTLSCSPISGHRSVSWYQQTPGQGLQFLFEYFSETQRNKGNFPGRFSGRQFSNSRSEMNVSTLELGDSALYLCASRPGLTANSPLHFGNGTRLTVT.